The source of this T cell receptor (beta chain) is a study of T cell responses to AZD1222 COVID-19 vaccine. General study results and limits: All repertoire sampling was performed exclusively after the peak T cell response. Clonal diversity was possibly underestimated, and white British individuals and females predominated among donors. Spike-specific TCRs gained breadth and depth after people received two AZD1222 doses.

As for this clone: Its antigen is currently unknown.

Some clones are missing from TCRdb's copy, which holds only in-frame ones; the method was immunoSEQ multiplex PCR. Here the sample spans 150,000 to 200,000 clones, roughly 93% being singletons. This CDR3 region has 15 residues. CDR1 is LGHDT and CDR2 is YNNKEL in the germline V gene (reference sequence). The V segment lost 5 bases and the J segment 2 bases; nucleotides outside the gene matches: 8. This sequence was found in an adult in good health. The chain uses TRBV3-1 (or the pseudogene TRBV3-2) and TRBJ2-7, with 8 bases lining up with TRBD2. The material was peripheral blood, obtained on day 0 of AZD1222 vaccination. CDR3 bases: TGTGCCAGCAGCGTAGCGGGAACCAAAACCTACGAGCAGTACTTC. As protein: CASSVAGTKTYEQYF.